These 18 T cell receptor beta chains were sequenced from one sample in a study of shared clonotypes between healthy human individuals. Repertoires were generated with immunoSEQ multiplex PCR, while TCRdb's copy carries only in-frame clones and drops some. The sample contains 2 million to 2.5 million clones, about nine tenths of which appear only once. Sequenced input: naive CD4+ T cells from PBMCs. The subset: CD45RA+ positively selected. These receptors were collected from a man younger than 30 in good health. Some clones in this sample may be carry-over from other donors' samples.

The chain uses TRBV15 and TRBJ2-7; 7 nucleotides align to TRBD2. The CDR3 has 14 residues. Germline CDR1 LNHNV, CDR2 YYDKDF (reference sequence). V dropped 0 bases and J dropped 5; count of bases not matched to a gene: 4. This CDR3 reads CATSRDRLADEQYF. The DNA for the CDR3 is TGTGCCACCAGCAGAGATCGCCTAGCGGACGAGCAGTACTTC.

V gene TRBV29-1 combines with J gene TRBJ2-1, with D perhaps being TRBD1 or TRBD2 (5 bases each). The CDR3 runs 17 residues. Trimming took off 6 bases at V and 2 bases at J, with 23 bases between the two ends. Germline CDR1 and CDR2: SQVTM and ANQGSEA. The CDR3 DNA follows: TGCAGCGTAAACACCCCGAACCCGGGACGGGCCTACAATGAGCAGTTCTTC. Translating gives CSVNTPNPGRAYNEQFF.

V gene TRBV7-2 combines with J gene TRBJ2-3; the match to TRBD2 covers 9 bases. This CDR3 has 16 amino acids. CDR1 and CDR2 from the germline V gene are SGHTA and FQGNSA. V lost 7 bases to trimming and J lost 0 bases; unmatched junction nucleotides: 8. The CDR3 sequence is CASTMGTSLSTDTQYF. DNA for the CDR3: TGTGCCAGCACCATGGGGACTAGCCTAAGCACAGATACGCAGTATTTT.

This clone was detected only a few times. The chain recombines TRBV7-9 with TRBJ1-1; D is ambiguous. Germline V gene sequence: CDR1 SEHNR, CDR2 FQNEAQ (reference sequence). V lost 2 bases to trimming and J lost 6 bases, with 7 bases between them. This CDR3 has 12 amino acids. The CDR3 DNA is TGTGCCAGCAGCTTAAACTCCGCTGAAGCTTTCTTT. It encodes CASSLNSAEAFF.

This chain links TRBV28 with TRBJ2-1; 7 positions agree with TRBD1. This CDR3 has 11 amino acids. V lost 5 bases to trimming and J lost 16 bases; unmatched junction nucleotides: 8. CDR1 is MDHEN and CDR2 is SYDVKM in the germline V gene. CDR3 in amino acids: CASSLTGQLFF. The CDR3 bases are TGTGCCAGCAGTCTCACGGGACAGCTCTTCTTC.

This sequence joins TRBV27 and TRBJ2-7; 7 nucleotides line up with TRBD1. Losses at the gene ends were 5 bases for V and 3 bases for J; bases not matched to a gene: 1. Germline loops: CDR1 MNHEY, CDR2 SMNVEV (reference sequence). This CDR3 region has 12 residues. The CDR3 sequence: CASSNRGYEQYF. The CDR3 region has the DNA TGTGCCAGCAGTAACAGGGGCTACGAGCAGTACTTC.

In this sample, this clone turned up a few times. The genes are TRBV5-1 and TRBJ1-2; D call uncertain. There are 15 residues in the CDR3. CDR1 SGHRS and CDR2 YFSETQ come from the germline V gene. The V gene lost 1 base and the J gene lost 6 bases, with 16 bases spanning the gap. The CDR3 sequence is CASSLSAAARDGYTF. The CDR3 DNA sequence: TGCGCCAGCAGCTTGTCGGCAGCCGCGAGAGATGGCTACACCTTC.

The chain joins TRBV5-1 to TRBJ2-5; the D gene is possibly TRBD2 (5 bases). Germline CDR1 and CDR2: SGHRS and YFSETQ. The CDR3 runs to 14 residues. V was cut by 6 bases and J by 4 bases, with 16 bases left in between. The CDR3: CASMIQTAGETQYF. In nucleotides, the CDR3 is TGCGCCAGCATGATCCAGACGGCGGGAGAGACCCAGTACTTC.

This clone was recorded a few times. The J gene is TRBJ1-1, the V gene TRBV10-3; unclear D gene. V lost 4 bases, J lost 4 bases, and 7 bases lay in between. Germline-derived CDR1 and CDR2 are ENHRY and SYGVKD. This CDR3 is 12 amino acids long. The CDR3 here is CAISGGSTEAFF. The DNA for the CDR3 is TGTGCCATCAGTGGAGGGTCCACTGAAGCTTTCTTT.

This sequence joins TRBV5-3 and TRBJ1-3, with D perhaps matching TRBD1 (5 bases). TRBV5-3 is assigned to the ORF class and has an uncertain function. The ends were cut back, 0 bases at V and 0 bases at J, with 22 bases in the middle. This CDR3 has 20 amino acids. The CDR3 region is CARSLARQNPNHPSGNTIYF. In DNA form, the CDR3 reads TGTGCCAGAAGCTTGGCCCGACAGAACCCAAATCATCCCTCTGGAAACACCATATATTTT.

This clone was counted a single time. V and J are TRBV13 and TRBJ2-2, with D possibly matching TRBD1 (6 bases). The CDR3 consists of 17 residues. From germline, CDR1 is PRHDT and CDR2 FYEKMQ (reference sequence). Trimming stripped 6 bases from V and 2 bases from J, with 19 bases between. CDR3 DNA sequence: TGTGCCAGCAGGTATAGGGCGACAGGAATTAACACCGGGGAGCTGTTTTTT. This encodes CASRYRATGINTGELFF.

This clone is a singleton in its sample. The chain has TRBV14 and TRBJ2-5; no definite D call. Germline V lookup: CDR1 SGHDN, CDR2 FVKESK. V lost 3 bases and J lost 4, with 15 bases in between. CDR3 length equals 15 residues. The CDR3 sequence: CASSQVLGSAETQYF. In nucleotides, the CDR3 is TGTGCCAGCAGCCAGGTTCTAGGGTCAGCAGAGACCCAGTACTTC.

The chain recombines TRBV7-2 with TRBJ2-7; the D is unclear. This CDR3 region has 15 residues. The V gene's germline CDR1 is SGHTA and CDR2 FQGNSA. The V gene lost 3 bases and the J gene lost 6 bases, with 18 bases spanning the gap. The CDR3 protein is CASSFTAKLGSEQYF. The CDR3 DNA reads as TGTGCCAGCAGCTTTACCGCTAAATTGGGATCCGAGCAGTACTTC.

V usage is TRBV6-1 and J usage is TRBJ1-2; D is undetermined. Between the trimmed V and J ends, which lost 10 bases and 0 bases, there was a span of 12 bases. Germline V gives CDR1 MNHNS, CDR2 SASEGT. The CDR3 has 13 amino acids. The CDR3 nucleotides are TGTGCCACACCGGAGATTTCTAACTATGGCTACACCTTC. Protein: CATPEISNYGYTF.

The chain recombines TRBV25-1 with TRBJ2-7; D is undetermined. Germline V lookup: CDR1 MGHDK, CDR2 SYGVNS. V was cut by 6 bases and J by 0 bases, with 15 bases left in between. The CDR3 consists of 15 residues. The CDR3 region is CASSPPAADSYEQYF. The CDR3, as DNA: TGTGCCAGCAGCCCCCCCGCCGCGGACTCCTACGAGCAGTACTTC.

V gene TRBV7-2 combines with J gene TRBJ2-1; 7 bases align to TRBD2. The length of the CDR3 is 13 residues. The germline V gene encodes CDR1 SGHTA and CDR2 FQGNSA. Trimming at V came to 5 bases and at J to 7 bases, leaving 5 bases not matched to a gene. CDR3 in amino acids: CASSPTSRNEQFF. Written as DNA, the CDR3 is TGTGCCAGCAGCCCGACTAGCAGGAATGAGCAGTTCTTC.

This chain joins TRBV5-5 and TRBJ2-3; D is unresolved. V was clipped by 1 base and J by 2 bases, with 8 bases between them. Germline CDR1 reads SGHKS; CDR2 reads YYEKEE (reference sequence). This CDR3 has 14 amino acids. The CDR3 DNA reads as TGTGCCAGCAGCTTGTGGCAGGACACAGATACGCAGTATTTT. This translates into CASSLWQDTDTQYF.

V gene TRBV27 combines with J gene TRBJ2-7; D not resolved. This CDR3 contains 13 residues. V lost 2 bases to trimming and J lost 2 bases, with 7 bases between them. Germline CDR1 and CDR2: MNHEY and SMNVEV (reference sequence). The CDR3 loop reads CASSLTLAYEQYF. For the CDR3, the DNA is TGTGCCAGCAGTTTAACCTTAGCCTACGAGCAGTACTTC.